This is a list of T cell receptor beta chains from one sample in a study of beta chain features in type 1 diabetes. TCRdb keeps only in-frame clones here, not all; method: immunoSEQ multiplex PCR. Of 400,000 to 600,000 clones detected, about 29% appear once; the ten largest clones hold 0.065%. Sequencing input: naive CD4+ T cells from blood. The receptors derive from a man aged 18-30 years in good health. Both conserved end residues are part of each CDR3. A D gene is named only where the DNA matches it firmly. Part of the rows lack a size; the others show once, few, many or a class for expanded clones.

J gene: TRBJ2-5; V gene: TRBV19; clone size: .; D gene: TRBD1; CDR3 DNA: TGTGCCAGTATTAGGGACAGGAGATCGGAGACCCAGTACTTC; CDR3 protein: CASIRDRRSETQYF
J gene: TRBJ2-1; V gene: TRBV15; clone size: few; D gene: TRBD2; CDR3 DNA: TGTGCCACCAGCAGTTACCGGGCCCGACTAGCCGCCCATGAGCAGTTCTTC; CDR3 protein: CATSSYRARLAAHEQFF
J gene: TRBJ1-1; V gene: TRBV7-9; clone size: few; D gene: .; CDR3 DNA: TGTGCCAGCAGCTTAGCGGCGAACACTGAAGCTTTCTTT; CDR3 protein: CASSLAANTEAFF
J gene: TRBJ2-3; V gene: TRBV14; clone size: .; D gene: .; CDR3 DNA: TGTGCCAGCAGTCATAGCGGAGCGGATACGCAGTATTTT; CDR3 protein: CASSHSGADTQYF
J gene: TRBJ2-2; V gene: TRBV9; clone size: once; D gene: .; CDR3 DNA: TGTGCCAGCAGCGTCAGAACGGGAAACACCGGGGAGCTGTTTTTT; CDR3 protein: CASSVRTGNTGELFF
J gene: TRBJ2-5; V gene: TRBV6-1; clone size: few; D gene: TRBD2; CDR3 DNA: TGTGCCAGCAGTGAAGCGGCGGCGAGCGGGAGGCGTTTGGGGACCCAGTACTTC; CDR3 protein: CASSEAAASGRRLGTQYF
J gene: TRBJ1-5; V gene: TRBV30; clone size: few; D gene: .; CDR3 DNA: TGTGCCTGGAGTGGAGAGGGGAACCAGCCCCAGCATTTT; CDR3 protein: CAWSGEGNQPQHF
J gene: TRBJ2-3; V gene: TRBV30; clone size: .; D gene: TRBD1; CDR3 DNA: TGTGCCTGGAGTTTCAACAGGGGGCTCACAGATACGCAGTATTTT; CDR3 protein: CAWSFNRGLTDTQYF
J gene: TRBJ2-2; V gene: TRBV5-1; clone size: .; D gene: .; CDR3 DNA: TGCGCCAGCAGCTTGGCGGCAGCTGCCACCGGGGAGCTGTTTTTT; CDR3 protein: CASSLAAAATGELFF
J gene: TRBJ2-7; V gene: TRBV9; clone size: .; D gene: .; CDR3 DNA: TGTGCCAGCAGCGTGGAGGTTAGCAACGAGCAGTACTTC; CDR3 protein: CASSVEVSNEQYF
J gene: TRBJ2-7; V gene: TRBV25-1; clone size: .; D gene: .; CDR3 DNA: TGTGCCAGCAGAGGCGGGCCCTACGAGCAGTACTTC; CDR3 protein: CASRGGPYEQYF
J gene: TRBJ2-3; V gene: TRBV19; clone size: few; D gene: .; CDR3 DNA: TGTGCCAGTAGTCTCGGTGCCAGCACAGATACGCAGTATTTT; CDR3 protein: CASSLGASTDTQYF
J gene: TRBJ2-3; V gene: TRBV7-2; clone size: few; D gene: TRBD2; CDR3 DNA: TGTGCCAGCAGCGTCTCTAGCGGGGGATTCACAGATACGCAGTATTTT; CDR3 protein: CASSVSSGGFTDTQYF
J gene: TRBJ2-1; V gene: TRBV28; clone size: few; D gene: TRBD2; CDR3 DNA: TGTGCCAGTGAATTGGTAGCGGGAGCAAATGAGCAGTTCTTC; CDR3 protein: CASELVAGANEQFF
J gene: TRBJ2-6; V gene: TRBV30; clone size: .; D gene: .; CDR3 DNA: TGTGCCCAACCAGGAGACGCGGGCTCTGGGGCCAACGTCCTGACTTTC; CDR3 protein: CAQPGDAGSGANVLTF
J gene: TRBJ2-1; V gene: TRBV6-1; clone size: once; D gene: TRBD2; CDR3 DNA: TGTGCCAGCAGTGAAGACCGCCTAGCGGGAGGCTTGGAGTTCTTC; CDR3 protein: CASSEDRLAGGLEFF
J gene: TRBJ2-7; V gene: TRBV9; clone size: .; D gene: .; CDR3 DNA: TGTGCCAGCAGCGTAGACCAGGACTCCTACGAGCAGTACTTC; CDR3 protein: CASSVDQDSYEQYF
J gene: TRBJ2-7; V gene: TRBV30; clone size: .; D gene: .; CDR3 DNA: TGTGCCTGGAGTGTAGGCCAGGCCAAAAACGAGCAGTACTTC; CDR3 protein: CAWSVGQAKNEQYF
J gene: TRBJ2-1; V gene: TRBV27; clone size: few; D gene: TRBD2; CDR3 DNA: TGTGCCACCGCTAGCGGTCTAGAGTACAATGAGCAGTTCTTC; CDR3 protein: CATASGLEYNEQFF
J gene: TRBJ2-3; V gene: TRBV7-3; clone size: .; D gene: .; CDR3 DNA: TGTGCCAGCAGCCCCTGGAGCACAGATACGCAGTATTTT; CDR3 protein: CASSPWSTDTQYF
J gene: TRBJ2-6; V gene: TRBV7-3; clone size: .; D gene: .; CDR3 DNA: TGTGCCAGCAGCCCCCCAACGACAGGGGCCAACGTCCTGACTTTC; CDR3 protein: CASSPPTTGANVLTF
J gene: TRBJ2-3; V gene: TRBV29-1; clone size: few; D gene: .; CDR3 DNA: TGCAGCGTTAGACGGGCAGATACGCAGTATTTT; CDR3 protein: CSVRRADTQYF
J gene: TRBJ1-2; V gene: TRBV6-1; clone size: .; D gene: .; CDR3 DNA: TGTGCCAGCAGTGTAGGGGCAGGGGGCTACACCTTC; CDR3 protein: CASSVGAGGYTF